The entry that follows covers one T cell receptor (beta chain) sequence. Its target is unknown. This sample was included in a study of CD8+ T cells in alopecia areata. Study context: Treatment comprised oral tofacitinib, 5 to 10 mg twice daily, in treated patients. Tofacitinib ran 6 to 18 months, followed by 6 months off drug.

CDR1 and CDR2 (germline): SGHRS, YFSETQ. Trimming cost V 1 base and J 1 base; bases outside gene matches: 2. The CDR3 is 14 amino acids. General observations from the study: TCR sharing was clearer in mice than between patients, perhaps partly owing to patient HLA diversity.

RNA extraction and reverse transcription yielded cDNA as sequencing template. Produced via immunoSEQ multiplex PCR; TCRdb's table is partial and in-frame only. The sample has about 180,000 clones; around 63% are singletons. T lymphocytes (CD4+ and CD8+) were sorted from PBMCs. This sequence joins TRBV5-1 and TRBJ2-7; 7 bases match TRBD1. The TCR comes from a human donor with alopecia areata. The sample was CD4+ T cells sorted from blood, taken at week 0. The CDR3 loop reads CASSLTGQSYEQYF. The DNA for the CDR3 is TGCGCCAGCAGCTTGACGGGACAGTCCTACGAGCAGTACTTC. The variable domain in full, completed from reference TRBV5-1 and TRBJ2-7, reads KAGVTQTPRYLIKTRGQQVTLSCSPISGHRSVSWYQQTPGQGLQFLFEYFSETQRNKGNFPGRFSGRQFSNSRSEMNVSTLELGDSALYLCASSLTGQSYEQYFGPGTRLTVT.